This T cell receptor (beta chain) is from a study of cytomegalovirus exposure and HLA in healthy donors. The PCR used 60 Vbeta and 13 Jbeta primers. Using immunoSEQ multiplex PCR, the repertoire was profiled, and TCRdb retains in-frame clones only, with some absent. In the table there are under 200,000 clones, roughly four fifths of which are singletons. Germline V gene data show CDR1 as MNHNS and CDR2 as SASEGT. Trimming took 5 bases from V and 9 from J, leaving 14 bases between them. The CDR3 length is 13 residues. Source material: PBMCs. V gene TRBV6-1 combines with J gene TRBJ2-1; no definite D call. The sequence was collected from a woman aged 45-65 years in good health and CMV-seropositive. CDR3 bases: TGTGCCAGCAGTTCCTACAGCTATGGTGAGCAGTTCTTC. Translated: CASSSYSYGEQFF.